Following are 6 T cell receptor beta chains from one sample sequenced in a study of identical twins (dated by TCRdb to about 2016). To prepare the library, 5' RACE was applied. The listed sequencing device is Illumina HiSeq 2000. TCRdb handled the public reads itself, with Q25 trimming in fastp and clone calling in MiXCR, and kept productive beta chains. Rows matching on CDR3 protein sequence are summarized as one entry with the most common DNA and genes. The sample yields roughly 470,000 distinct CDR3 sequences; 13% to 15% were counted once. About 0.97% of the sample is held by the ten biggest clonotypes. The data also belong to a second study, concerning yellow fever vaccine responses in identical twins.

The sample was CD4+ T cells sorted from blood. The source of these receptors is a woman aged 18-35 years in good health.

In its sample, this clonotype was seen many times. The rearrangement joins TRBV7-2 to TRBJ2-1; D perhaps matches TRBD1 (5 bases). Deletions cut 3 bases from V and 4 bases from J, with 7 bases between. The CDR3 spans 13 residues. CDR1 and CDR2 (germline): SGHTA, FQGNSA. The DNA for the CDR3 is TGTGCCAGCAGCTTGACAGTATACAATGAGCAGTTCTTC. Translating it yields CASSLTVYNEQFF.

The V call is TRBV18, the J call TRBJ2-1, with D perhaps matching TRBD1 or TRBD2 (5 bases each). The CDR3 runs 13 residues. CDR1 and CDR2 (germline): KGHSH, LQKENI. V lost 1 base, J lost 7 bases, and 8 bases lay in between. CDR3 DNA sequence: TGTGCCAGCTCACCACGGGACGTTAATGAGCAGTTCTTC. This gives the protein CASSPRDVNEQFF.

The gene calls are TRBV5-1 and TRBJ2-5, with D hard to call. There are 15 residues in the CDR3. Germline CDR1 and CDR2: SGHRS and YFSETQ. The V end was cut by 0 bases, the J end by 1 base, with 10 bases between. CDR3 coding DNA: TGCGCCAGCAGCTTGGGGCGGATCACCCAAGAGACCCAGTACTTC. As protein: CASSLGRITQETQYF.

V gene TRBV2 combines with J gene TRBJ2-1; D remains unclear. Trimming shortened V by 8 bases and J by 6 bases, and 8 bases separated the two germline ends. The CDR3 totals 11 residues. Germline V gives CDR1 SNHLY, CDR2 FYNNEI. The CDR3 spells CASAPRNEQFF. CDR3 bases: TGTGCCAGCGCTCCTCGCAATGAGCAGTTCTTC.

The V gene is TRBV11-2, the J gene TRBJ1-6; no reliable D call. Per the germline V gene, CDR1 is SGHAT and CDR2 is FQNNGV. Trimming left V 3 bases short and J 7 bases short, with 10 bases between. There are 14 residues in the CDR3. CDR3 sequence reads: CASSFLQKNSPLHF. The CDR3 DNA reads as TGTGCCAGCAGCTTTCTACAGAAGAATTCACCCCTCCACTTT.

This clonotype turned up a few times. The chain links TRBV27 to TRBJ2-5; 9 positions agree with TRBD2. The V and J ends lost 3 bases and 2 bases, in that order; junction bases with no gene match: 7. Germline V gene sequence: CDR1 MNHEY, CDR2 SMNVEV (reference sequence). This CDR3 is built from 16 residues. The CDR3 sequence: CASSLVAGVGQETQYF. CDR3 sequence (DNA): TGTGCCAGCAGTTTGGTAGCGGGAGTTGGGCAAGAGACCCAGTACTTC.